The 16 T cell receptor beta chains listed next were all sequenced from one sample in a study of cytomegalovirus exposure and HLA in healthy donors. TCRdb's copy holds only in-frame clones and misses some; the assay was immunoSEQ multiplex PCR. Of about 88,000 clones detected, 84% appear once; the ten largest clones hold roughly an eighth. The sequenced material came from PBMCs. Source of these receptors: a woman aged 18 to 35 in good health and CMV-seropositive.

The chain links TRBV27 to TRBJ2-1, with a possible D match to TRBD2 (5 bases). The germline CDR1 and CDR2 sequences are MNHEY and SMNVEV (reference sequence). The CDR3 is made up of 16 amino acids. Trimming shortened V by 5 bases and J by 1 base, and 15 bases separated the two germline ends. DNA for the CDR3: TGTGCCAGCAGTCCCGGACTTTCCGGATCCTACAATGAGCAGTTCTTC. Its translation is CASSPGLSGSYNEQFF.

V gene TRBV15 combines with J gene TRBJ2-5; 8 bases map to TRBD1. The germline V gene has CDR1 LNHNV and CDR2 YYDKDF (reference sequence). Losses at the gene ends were 5 bases for V and 2 bases for J; bases not matched to a gene: 4. The CDR3 has 14 residues. CDR3 coding DNA: TGTGCCACCAGCCCAGGACAGGGACAAGAGACCCAGTACTTC. Amino acids: CATSPGQGQETQYF.

The rearrangement joins TRBV7-2 to TRBJ2-1; 10 nucleotides line up with TRBD1. The V gene end was trimmed by 1 base and the J gene end by 7 bases; junction bases not matched to a gene: 4. The germline V gene encodes CDR1 SGHTA and CDR2 FQGNSA. The CDR3 sequence is 15 residues long. CDR3 protein: CASSLVWTGGNEQFF. In DNA, the CDR3 is TGTGCCAGCAGCTTAGTTTGGACAGGGGGAAATGAGCAGTTCTTC.

This sequence joins TRBV19 and TRBJ1-5; 8 nucleotides line up with TRBD1. The CDR3 consists of 15 residues. V was pared by 4 bases and J by 6 bases, with 8 bases of the junction left unmatched. Per the germline V gene, CDR1 is LNHDA and CDR2 is SQIVND (reference sequence). The CDR3 nucleotides are TGTGCCAGTAGTAGGACAGGGCAGAGGGGTCAGCCCCAGCATTTT. Translated: CASSRTGQRGQPQHF.

V and J are TRBV27 and TRBJ1-2, with a possible D match to TRBD1 (6 bases). Germline loops: CDR1 MNHEY, CDR2 SMNVEV (reference sequence). The CDR3 sequence is 14 residues long. Trimming removed 3 bases from V and 4 bases from J, with 12 bases in between. CDR3 in amino acids: CASSFGGRGYGYTF. In DNA, the CDR3 is TGTGCCAGCAGTTTTGGGGGCAGGGGCTATGGCTACACCTTC.

The chain is built from TRBV29-1 and TRBJ1-1, with no clear D. The CDR3 consists of 12 residues. Between the trimmed V and J ends, which lost 0 bases and 4 bases, there was a span of 6 bases. Per the germline V gene, CDR1 is SQVTM and CDR2 is ANQGSEA. The CDR3: CSVEETGTEAFF. CDR3 nucleotides: TGCAGCGTTGAAGAGACGGGCACTGAAGCTTTCTTT.

The chain employs TRBV18 and TRBJ1-3, with 7 bases identical to TRBD1. CDR1 is KGHSH and CDR2 is LQKENI in the germline V gene. Trimming removed 4 bases from V and 4 bases from J; junction bases left unmatched: 7. The length of the CDR3 is 15 residues. The DNA for the CDR3 is TGTGCCAGCTCACAAGACAGGGTGGAAGGAAACACCATATATTTT. This gives the protein CASSQDRVEGNTIYF.

This clone has only one observation. V gene TRBV9 combines with J gene TRBJ1-1; weak D call: TRBD1 (5 bases). The V gene lost 0 bases and the J gene lost 5 bases, with 14 bases spanning the gap. Germline values: CDR1 SGDLS, CDR2 YYNGEE. The CDR3 runs to 15 residues. The CDR3 coding sequence is TGTGCCAGCAGCGTAGATGGGAGGGAGGGGACTGAAGCTTTCTTT. It yields the protein CASSVDGREGTEAFF. The full variable domain, completed using reference TRBV9 and TRBJ1-1, is DSGVTQTPKHLITATGQRVTLRCSPRSGDLSVYWYQQSLDQGLQFLIQYYNGEERAKGNILERFSAQQFPDLHSELNLSSLELGDSALYFCASSVDGREGTEAFFGQGTRLTVV.

The V call is TRBV5-1, the J call TRBJ1-4; D is perhaps TRBD1 (6 bases). This CDR3 is 14 amino acids long. Trimming stripped 2 bases from V and 8 bases from J, with 13 bases between. In germline, CDR1 is SGHRS, CDR2 YFSETQ. The CDR3 coding sequence is TGCGCCAGCAGCTTCGAACAGGGAGGGGAAAAACTGTTTTTT. Residues: CASSFEQGGEKLFF.

The table lists this clone with a few counts. The chain employs TRBV7-2 and TRBJ2-2; D gene uncertain. Per the germline V gene, CDR1 is SGHTA and CDR2 is FQGNSA. V was shortened by 2 bases and J by 4 bases, with 11 bases between the two germline ends. The CDR3 contains 15 residues. This CDR3 is CASSLSAYFTGELFF. In DNA, the CDR3 is TGTGCCAGCAGCTTAAGTGCCTACTTCACCGGGGAGCTGTTTTTT. The full variable domain, with the rest looked up from reference TRBV7-2 and TRBJ2-2, is GAGVSQSPSNKVTEKGKDVELRCDPISGHTALYWYRQSLGQGLEFLIYFQGNSAPDKSGLPSDRFSAERTGGSVSTLTIQRTQQEDSAVYLCASSLSAYFTGELFFGEGSRLTVL.

V is TRBV19 and J is TRBJ2-2, with TRBD2 matching 11 bases. Germline CDR1 reads LNHDA; CDR2 reads SQIVND (reference sequence). The V and J ends lost 6 bases and 4 bases, in that order; junction bases with no gene match: 4. The CDR3 length is 15 residues. Written as DNA, the CDR3 is TGTGCCAGTAGGATTAGCGGGGGGGCCACCGGGGAGCTGTTTTTT. This sequence encodes CASRISGGATGELFF.

The chain links TRBV30 to TRBJ1-1, with D perhaps TRBD1 (6 bases). Germline V gene sequence: CDR1 GTSNPN, CDR2 SVGIG (reference sequence). Deletions cut 2 bases from V and 1 base from J, with 8 bases between. The CDR3 consists of 13 residues. The CDR3 DNA follows: TGTGCCTGGAGTACAGGGCCGAACACTGAAGCTTTCTTT. Translated: CAWSTGPNTEAFF.

The chain is built from TRBV7-9 and TRBJ2-2; the D gene is possibly TRBD1 (5 bases). Germline CDR1 is SEHNR and CDR2 is FQNEAQ (reference sequence). CDR3 length: 14 amino acids. V was pared by 5 bases and J by 3 bases, with 10 bases between. The CDR3: CASSPDSYTGELFF. The CDR3, as DNA: TGTGCCAGCAGCCCTGACAGTTACACCGGGGAGCTGTTTTTT.

The CDR3 protein is CASSIDLCSGGSYNEQFF. CDR3 nucleotides: TGTGCCAGTAGTATAGATCTTTGTAGCGGGGGTTCCTACAATGAGCAGTTCTTC. The chain joins TRBV19 to TRBJ2-1; TRBD2 matches at 9 bases. This CDR3 has 18 residues. Germline values: CDR1 LNHDA, CDR2 SQIVND (reference sequence). V trimming: 0 bases; J trimming: 1 base; junction bases outside the gene matches: 7.

The chain combines TRBV27 with TRBJ2-1; 8 bases map to TRBD1. The J segment lost 6 bases and the V segment lost 6 bases, leaving 1 base of the junction unmatched. The CDR3 spans 12 residues. Germline V gene lookup returns CDR1 MNHEY and CDR2 SMNVEV (reference sequence). CDR3 bases: TGTGCCAGCAGAGACAGGGGCAATGAGCAGTTCTTC. Translating it yields CASRDRGNEQFF.

The chain carries TRBV7-2 and TRBJ2-2, with D perhaps TRBD1 (6 bases). The ends were cut back, 1 base at V and 6 bases at J, with 12 bases in the middle. CDR3 length equals 15 residues. Looked up from germline, CDR1 is SGHTA and CDR2 is FQGNSA. CDR3 sequence: CASSLGAGDAGELFF. The CDR3 DNA is TGTGCCAGCAGCTTAGGGGCAGGGGACGCCGGGGAGCTGTTTTTT. Supplemented by reference TRBV7-2 and TRBJ2-2, the full variable domain reads GAGVSQSPSNKVTEKGKDVELRCDPISGHTALYWYRQSLGQGLEFLIYFQGNSAPDKSGLPSDRFSAERTGGSVSTLTIQRTQQEDSAVYLCASSLGAGDAGELFFGEGSRLTVL.